This T cell receptor (beta chain) was observed in a study of CD8 T cells in Susac syndrome. V lost 5 bases to trimming and J lost 0 bases, with 10 bases between them. Germline V CDR1 and CDR2: WSHSY, SAAADI. This CDR3 has 14 amino acids. The RNA, about 0.45 to 1 ug, was put through reverse transcription using random hexamers. The method of amplification for TCR beta CDR3 was immunoSEQ multiplex PCR, covering 54 Vbeta and 13 Jbeta. TCRdb fed the immunoSEQ multiplex PCR reads into MiXCR, producing one record per CDR3 protein. The table shows about 120,000 distinct CDR3 sequences, with 94% occurring only once. TCR beta from blood CD8+ and CD4+ T cells was sequenced.

V usage is TRBV10-2 and J usage is TRBJ1-2; TRBD1 might be the D (5 bases). Source material: CD4+ T cells from PBMCs. The source of this sequence is a human donor in good health. For the CDR3, the DNA is TGCGCCAGCAGTTCCGACAGCTCTAACTATGGCTACACCTTC. This translates into CASSSDSSNYGYTF.